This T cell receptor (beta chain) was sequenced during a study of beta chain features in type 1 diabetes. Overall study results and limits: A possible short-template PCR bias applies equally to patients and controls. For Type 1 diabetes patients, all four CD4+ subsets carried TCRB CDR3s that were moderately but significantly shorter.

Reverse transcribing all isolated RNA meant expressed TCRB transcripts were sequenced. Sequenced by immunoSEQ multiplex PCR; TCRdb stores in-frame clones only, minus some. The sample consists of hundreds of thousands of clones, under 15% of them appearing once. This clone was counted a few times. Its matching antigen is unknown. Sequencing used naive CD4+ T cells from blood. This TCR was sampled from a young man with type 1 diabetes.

Here the CDR3 reads CASRDTTYEQYF. CDR3 bases: TGTGCCAGCCGGGACACGACCTACGAGCAGTACTTC. The genes are TRBV2 and TRBJ2-7; TRBD1 might be the D (6 bases). Germline CDR1 and CDR2: SNHLY and FYNNEI. This CDR3 is built from 12 residues. Trimming took off 8 bases at V and 2 bases at J, with 10 bases between the two ends.